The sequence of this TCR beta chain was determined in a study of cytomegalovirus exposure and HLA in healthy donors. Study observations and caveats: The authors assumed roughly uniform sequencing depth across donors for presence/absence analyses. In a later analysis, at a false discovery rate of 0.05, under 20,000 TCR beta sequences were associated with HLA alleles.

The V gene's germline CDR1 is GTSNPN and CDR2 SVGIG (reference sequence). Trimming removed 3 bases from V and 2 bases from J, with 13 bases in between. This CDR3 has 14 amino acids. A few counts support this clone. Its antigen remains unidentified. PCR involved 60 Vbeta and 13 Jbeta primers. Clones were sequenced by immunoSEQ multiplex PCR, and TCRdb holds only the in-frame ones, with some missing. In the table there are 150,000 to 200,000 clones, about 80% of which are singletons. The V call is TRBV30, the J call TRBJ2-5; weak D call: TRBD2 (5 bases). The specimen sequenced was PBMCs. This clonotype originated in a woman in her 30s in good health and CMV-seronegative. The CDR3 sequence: CAWRARGRQETQYF. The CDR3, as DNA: TGTGCCTGGAGGGCCCGGGGTAGACAAGAGACCCAGTACTTC.